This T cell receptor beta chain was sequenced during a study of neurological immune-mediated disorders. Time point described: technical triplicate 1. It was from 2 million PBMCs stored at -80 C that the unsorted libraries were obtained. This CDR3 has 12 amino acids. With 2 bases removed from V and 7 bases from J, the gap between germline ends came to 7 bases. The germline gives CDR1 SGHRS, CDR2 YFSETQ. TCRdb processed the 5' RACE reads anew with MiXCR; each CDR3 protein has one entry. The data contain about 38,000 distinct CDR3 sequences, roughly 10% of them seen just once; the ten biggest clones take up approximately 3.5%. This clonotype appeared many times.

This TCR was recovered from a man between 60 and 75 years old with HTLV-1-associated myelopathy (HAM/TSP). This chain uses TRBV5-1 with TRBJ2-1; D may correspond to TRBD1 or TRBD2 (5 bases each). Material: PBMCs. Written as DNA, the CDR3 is TGCGCCAGCAGCTTTTGGGGGAATGAGCAGTTCTTC. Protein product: CASSFWGNEQFF.